What follows are 19 T cell receptor beta chains derived from one specimen sequenced in a study of CD8 T cells in ankylosing spondylitis. Using its own MiXCR run on the 5' RACE reads, TCRdb lists one record per CDR3 protein. The table lists hundreds of thousands of distinct CDR3 sequences, roughly 24% of them singletons. Sequenced input: blood, either unsorted or a sorted T cell fraction (not recorded which). The origin of the receptors is a male donor with ankylosing spondylitis or in good health (not recorded which).

V is TRBV7-2 and J is TRBJ2-3; weak D call: TRBD2 (6 bases). Trimming cost V 5 bases and J 6 bases, with 21 bases left between them. This CDR3 is 16 amino acids long. Germline assignment: CDR1 SGHTA and CDR2 FQGNSA. The CDR3 protein is CASSPTPLAPLDTQYF. CDR3 sequence (DNA): TGTGCCAGCAGCCCAACGCCACTAGCCCCGTTGGATACGCAGTATTTT.

In this sample, this clonotype turned up many times. The genes are TRBV12-3 or TRBV12-4 and TRBJ1-1; D unclear. Trimming removed 7 bases from V and 4 bases from J, with 13 bases in between. The CDR3 is 13 amino acids. In nucleotides, the CDR3 is TGTGCCAGCAACGGAGACCGGGGCACTGAAGCTTTCTTT. Protein product: CASNGDRGTEAFF.

This clonotype was detected ten times or more. The chain joins TRBV3-1 to TRBJ2-7; 10 nucleotides align to TRBD2. J lost 5 bases, V lost 6 bases, and 4 bases had no gene match. The CDR3 spans 13 residues. Germline loops: CDR1 LGHDT, CDR2 YNNKEL (reference sequence). The CDR3 sequence is CASRLGLAHEQYF. In DNA form, the CDR3 reads TGTGCCAGCAGACTGGGACTAGCGCACGAGCAGTACTTC.

This clonotype was counted many times. CDR3 sequence: CASSLRGDEQYF. The CDR3 DNA reads as TGCGCCAGCAGCTTGAGAGGGGACGAGCAGTACTTC. The chain couples TRBV5-1 to TRBJ2-7, with D perhaps assigned TRBD1 or TRBD2 (5 bases each). This CDR3 contains 12 residues. The germline gives CDR1 SGHRS, CDR2 YFSETQ. V lost 1 base, J lost 5 bases, and 7 bases lay in between.

This clonotype came up many times. The V and J genes are TRBV7-2 and TRBJ1-6; D unclear. This CDR3 is 13 amino acids long. Germline V gene sequence: CDR1 SGHTA, CDR2 FQGNSA. Trimming shortened V by 5 bases and J by 6 bases, and 8 bases separated the two germline ends. Here the CDR3 DNA reads TGTGCCAGCAGCCAGGACCGTAATTCACCCCTCCACTTT. It is translated as CASSQDRNSPLHF. The entire variable domain, with the rest obtained from reference TRBV7-2 and TRBJ1-6, is as follows: GAGVSQSPSNKVTEKGKDVELRCDPISGHTALYWYRQSLGQGLEFLIYFQGNSAPDKSGLPSDRFSAERTGGSVSTLTIQRTQQEDSAVYLCASSQDRNSPLHFGNGTRLTVT.

V and J are TRBV20-1 and TRBJ2-7; D gene unclear. The CDR3 runs to 11 residues. Germline assignment: CDR1 DFQATT and CDR2 SNEGSKA (reference sequence). Trimming shortened V by 6 bases and J by 0 bases, and 6 bases separated the two germline ends. CDR3 DNA: TGCAGTGCCTTTAGCTCCTACGAGCAGTACTTC. As protein: CSAFSSYEQYF.

V is TRBV18 and J is TRBJ2-1; TRBD1 is a possible D gene (6 bases). The CDR3 is 13 amino acids. V was shortened by 3 bases and J by 6 bases, with 9 bases between the two germline ends. Germline CDR1 is KGHSH and CDR2 is LQKENI. The CDR3 spells CASSPRTVNEQFF. CDR3 coding DNA: TGTGCCAGCTCACCGCGGACAGTCAATGAGCAGTTCTTC. The entire variable domain, with the rest obtained from reference TRBV18 and TRBJ2-1, is as follows: NAGVMQNPRHLVRRRGQEARLRCSPMKGHSHVYWYRQLPEEGLKFMVYLQKENIIDESGMPKERFSAEFPKEGPSILRIQQVVRGDSAAYFCASSPRTVNEQFFGPGTRLTVL.

This clonotype was recorded at least ten times. The V call is TRBV5-1, the J call TRBJ2-5; 9 positions match TRBD1. The CDR3 consists of 14 residues. The V segment lost 5 bases and the J segment 3 bases; nucleotides outside the gene matches: 5. Germline V lookup: CDR1 SGHRS, CDR2 YFSETQ. CDR3: CASRSRDREETQYF. CDR3 in DNA: TGCGCCAGCAGGTCCCGGGACAGGGAAGAGACCCAGTACTTC.

This clonotype was detected many times. The chain carries TRBV4-1 and TRBJ2-2; D is unclear. The germline V and J ends were trimmed by 2 bases and 1 base, with 20 bases remaining between them. The CDR3 has 19 residues. CDR1 and CDR2 (germline): MGHRA, YSYEKL. Here the CDR3 reads CASSQPPGATYMNTGELFF. The CDR3 DNA is TGCGCCAGCAGCCAACCTCCCGGCGCGACCTACATGAACACCGGGGAGCTGTTTTTT.

This chain links TRBV12-3 or TRBV12-4 with TRBJ1-1; D gene uncertain. Trimming stripped 6 bases from V and 0 bases from J, with 5 bases between. This CDR3 comprises 12 residues. CDR3 sequence reads: CASRGLNTEAFF. CDR3 DNA: TGTGCCAGCAGGGGCTTGAACACTGAAGCTTTCTTT.

This sequence joins TRBV29-1 and TRBJ2-1; tentative D call: TRBD2 (5 bases). The CDR3 consists of 16 residues. Per germline, CDR1 SQVTM and CDR2 ANQGSEA. V was clipped by 3 bases and J by 0 bases, with 15 bases between them. CDR3 in amino acids: CSVEIAGASSYNEQFF. The DNA of the CDR3 is TGCAGCGTTGAGATTGCGGGTGCCAGCTCCTACAATGAGCAGTTCTTC.

This clonotype was counted ten times or more. This sequence joins TRBV4-3 and TRBJ2-4; no firm D call. V lost 0 bases and J lost 0, with 9 bases in between. CDR1 is LGHNA and CDR2 is YSLEER in the germline V gene. The CDR3 length is 16 residues. CDR3 in amino acids: CASSQDLAAAKNIQYF. CDR3 in DNA: TGCGCCAGCAGCCAAGATCTGGCCGCAGCCAAAAACATTCAGTACTTC.

The chain recombines TRBV29-1 with TRBJ1-5, with D possibly matching TRBD1 (6 bases). CDR3 length equals 15 residues. CDR1 SQVTM and CDR2 ANQGSEA come from the germline V gene. The V end was cut by 5 bases, the J end by 4 bases, with 18 bases between. The CDR3 sequence: CSVPQVGGANQPQHF. The CDR3 DNA reads TGCAGCGTTCCCCAAGTCGGGGGGGCTAATCAGCCCCAGCATTTT.

A word on this clonotype: Possible read error: a much larger clone is one base away. The gene calls are TRBV9 and TRBJ2-7, with D possibly being TRBD2 (5 bases). Germline CDR1 reads SGDLS; CDR2 reads YYNGEE. The CDR3 covers 13 residues. CDR3 residues: CTSSVGSSYEQYF. CDR3 nucleotides: TGTACCAGCAGCGTGGGGAGCTCCTACGAGCAGTACTTC.

This clonotype appeared many times. This rearrangement joins TRBV7-3 to TRBJ2-1, with 7 bases identical to TRBD2. CDR3 length: 15 amino acids. Unmatched junction bases numbered 8, after V lost 1 base and J lost 8 bases. Germline values: CDR1 SGHTA, CDR2 FQGTGA. This CDR3 reads CASSLNGLGSYEQFF. CDR3 bases: TGTGCCAGCAGCTTAAACGGACTAGGCTCCTATGAGCAGTTCTTC. Based on the CDR3 plus reference TRBV7-3 and TRBJ2-1, the full variable domain is GAGVSQTPSNKVTEKGKYVELRCDPISGHTALYWYRQSLGQGPEFLIYFQGTGAADDSGLPNDRFFAVRPEGSVSTLKIQRTERGDSAVYLCASSLNGLGSYEQFFGPGTRLTVL.

The table lists this clonotype with many counts. The rearrangement uses TRBV12-3 or TRBV12-4 and TRBJ2-5; D ambiguous. The CDR3 has 13 amino acids. V lost 6 bases and J 2 bases, leaving 10 bases between the germline ends. Here the CDR3 reads CASSQQPQETQYF. The CDR3 nucleotides are TGTGCCAGCAGCCAACAACCTCAAGAGACCCAGTACTTC.

This clonotype was counted a few times. V usage is TRBV20-1 and J usage is TRBJ2-5, with D perhaps TRBD1 (5 bases). V lost 1 base and J 5 bases, leaving 11 bases between the germline ends. Germline CDR1 reads DFQATT; CDR2 reads SNEGSKA (reference sequence). This CDR3 is 13 amino acids long. Written as DNA, the CDR3 is TGCAGTGCTAGAGTGCAGGGTCGGGAGACCCAGTACTTC. Translated, it gives CSARVQGRETQYF.

The gene calls are TRBV7-9 and TRBJ2-5; a possible D gene is TRBD1 (6 bases). The CDR3 loop spans 15 amino acids. Germline V gives CDR1 SEHNR, CDR2 FQNEAQ (reference sequence). Trimming left V 4 bases short and J 9 bases short, with 21 bases between. For the CDR3, the DNA is TGTGCCAGCAGCTACTCGGCAGGGGCCCCGGCGGCCCAGTACTTC. The encoded protein is CASSYSAGAPAAQYF.

The table lists this clonotype with many counts. V and J are TRBV20-1 and TRBJ2-7; 7 bases are a match to TRBD2. With V trimmed by 4 bases and J by 3 bases, 3 bases remained unmatched. The CDR3 loop spans 12 amino acids. Germline values: CDR1 DFQATT, CDR2 SNEGSKA (reference sequence). The CDR3 DNA reads as TGCAGTGCTATCGCGGGAGACTACGAGCAGTACTTC. Translation gives CSAIAGDYEQYF.